Described below is a single TCR beta chain sequence and its context. Antigen specificity is unknown. The germline V gene encodes CDR1 LGHDT and CDR2 YNNKEL (reference sequence). V shed 3 bases and J shed 2 bases, with 16 bases lying between them. The CDR3 consists of 16 residues. The sample is drawn from a study of Ad26.COV2.S vaccination and SARS-CoV-2 variants. Across the study: Once or twice, 56 days apart, Ad26.COV2.S was delivered intramuscularly.

Libraries were prepared by immunoSEQ multiplex PCR; TCRdb keeps only in-frame clonotypes and omits some of them. There are fewer than 400,000 clones in the sample; around four fifths occur only once, and roughly 2% lies in the top ten. Overall study findings and caveats: Reportedly, after vaccination the spike-specific CD8+ and CD4+ T cell responses displayed substantial breadth. Similar non-spike TCR breadth was observed in recipients of vaccine and of placebo.

Treatment meaning: 15 to 20 received Ad26.COV2.S at low or high dose, single or two shots; roughly 5 received placebo; per-sample allocation not given. Samples analyzed were those drawn on day 63 after the first vaccine or placebo injection. The sequencing here drew on peripheral blood, taken in a trial of Ad26.COV2.S vaccine versus placebo. The rearrangement links TRBV3-1 (or the pseudogene TRBV3-2) to TRBJ2-5, with TRBD2 as a possible D gene (6 bases). The receptor's source is a person aged 18-60 years who received the Ad26.COV2.S COVID-19 vaccine or a placebo. DNA for the CDR3: TGTGCCAGCAGCCAGAACGCCGGACTAAGTCAAGAGACCCAGTACTTC. Protein product: CASSQNAGLSQETQYF.